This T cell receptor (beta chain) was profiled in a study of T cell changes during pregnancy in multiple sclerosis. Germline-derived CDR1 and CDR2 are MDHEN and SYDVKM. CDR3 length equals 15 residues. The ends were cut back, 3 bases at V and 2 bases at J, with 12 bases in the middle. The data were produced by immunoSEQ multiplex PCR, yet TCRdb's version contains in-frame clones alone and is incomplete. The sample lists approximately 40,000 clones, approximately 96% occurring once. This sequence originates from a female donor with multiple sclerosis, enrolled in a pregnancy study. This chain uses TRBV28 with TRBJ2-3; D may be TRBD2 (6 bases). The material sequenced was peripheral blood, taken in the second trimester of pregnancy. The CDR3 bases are TGTGCCAGCAGTTTCTTGGCGGGGTTCACAGATACGCAGTATTTT. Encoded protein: CASSFLAGFTDTQYF.